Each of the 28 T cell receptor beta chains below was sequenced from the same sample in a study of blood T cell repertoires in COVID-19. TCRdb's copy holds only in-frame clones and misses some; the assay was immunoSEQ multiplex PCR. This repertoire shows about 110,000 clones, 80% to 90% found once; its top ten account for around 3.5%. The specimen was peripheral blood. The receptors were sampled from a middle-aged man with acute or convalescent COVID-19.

The chain's CDR3 is CASSVGQGYEQYF. CDR3 nucleotide sequence: TGTGCCAGCAGTGTGGGACAGGGGTACGAGCAGTACTTC. The chain combines TRBV2 with TRBJ2-7; 10 nucleotides align to TRBD1. V lost 4 bases and J lost 4; bases outside the gene matches: 1. The CDR3 extends over 13 amino acids. CDR1 is SNHLY and CDR2 is FYNNEI in the germline V gene.

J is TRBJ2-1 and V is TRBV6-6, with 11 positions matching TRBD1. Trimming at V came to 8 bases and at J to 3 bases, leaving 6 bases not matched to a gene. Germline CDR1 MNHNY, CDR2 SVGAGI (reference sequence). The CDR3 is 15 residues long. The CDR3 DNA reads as TGTGCCAGCGGTACCGGGACAGGGGGCTACAATGAGCAGTTCTTC. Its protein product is CASGTGTGGYNEQFF.

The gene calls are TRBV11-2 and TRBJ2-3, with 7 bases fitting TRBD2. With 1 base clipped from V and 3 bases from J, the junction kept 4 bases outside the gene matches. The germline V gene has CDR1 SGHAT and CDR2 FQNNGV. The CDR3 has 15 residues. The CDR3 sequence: CASSLASGVTDTQYF. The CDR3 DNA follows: TGTGCCAGCAGCTTAGCCAGCGGGGTGACAGATACGCAGTATTTT.

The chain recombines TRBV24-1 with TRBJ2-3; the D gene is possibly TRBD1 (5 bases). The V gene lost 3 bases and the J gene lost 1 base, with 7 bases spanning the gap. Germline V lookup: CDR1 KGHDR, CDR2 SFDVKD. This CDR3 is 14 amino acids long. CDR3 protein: CATSDLQGTDTQYF. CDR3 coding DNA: TGTGCCACCAGTGATCTACAGGGCACAGATACGCAGTATTTT.

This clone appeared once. CDR3 amino acids: CASSTGQGMDTEAFF. CDR3 nucleotides: TGTGCCAGCTCAACGGGACAGGGGATGGACACTGAAGCTTTCTTT. The rearrangement joins TRBV18 to TRBJ1-1; 10 bases line up with TRBD1. The CDR3 has 15 residues. Germline loops: CDR1 KGHSH, CDR2 LQKENI. The V and J ends lost 5 bases and 3 bases, in that order; junction bases with no gene match: 6.

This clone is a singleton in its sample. For the CDR3, the DNA is TGCGCCAGCAGCGTAACCGGGACAGCAAACTATGGCTACACCTTC. As protein: CASSVTGTANYGYTF. The rearrangement links TRBV5-1 to TRBJ1-2, with 7 nucleotides matching TRBD1. V dropped 4 bases and J dropped 2; count of bases not matched to a gene: 8. CDR3 length: 15 residues. Germline V gene lookup returns CDR1 SGHRS and CDR2 YFSETQ.

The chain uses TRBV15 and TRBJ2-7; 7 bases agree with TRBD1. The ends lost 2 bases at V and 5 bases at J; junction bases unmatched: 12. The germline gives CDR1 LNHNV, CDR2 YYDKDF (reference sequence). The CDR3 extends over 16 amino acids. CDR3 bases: TGTGCCACCAGCAGACCACCCTTACAGGGGCAAGACGAGCAGTACTTC. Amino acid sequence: CATSRPPLQGQDEQYF.

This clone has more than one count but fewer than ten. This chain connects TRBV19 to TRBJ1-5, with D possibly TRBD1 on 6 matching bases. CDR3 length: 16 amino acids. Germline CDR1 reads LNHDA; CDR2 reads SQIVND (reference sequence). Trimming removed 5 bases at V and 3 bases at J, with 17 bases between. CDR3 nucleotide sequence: TGTGCCAGTAGTCGCGACCCGACAGGCCCCAATCAGCCCCAGCATTTT. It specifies CASSRDPTGPNQPQHF.

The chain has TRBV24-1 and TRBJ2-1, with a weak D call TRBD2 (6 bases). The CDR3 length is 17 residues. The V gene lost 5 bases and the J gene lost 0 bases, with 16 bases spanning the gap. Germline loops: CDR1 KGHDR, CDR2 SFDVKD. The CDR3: CATSVWPSESSYNEQFF. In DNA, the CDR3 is TGTGCCACCAGTGTATGGCCTAGCGAAAGCTCCTACAATGAGCAGTTCTTC.

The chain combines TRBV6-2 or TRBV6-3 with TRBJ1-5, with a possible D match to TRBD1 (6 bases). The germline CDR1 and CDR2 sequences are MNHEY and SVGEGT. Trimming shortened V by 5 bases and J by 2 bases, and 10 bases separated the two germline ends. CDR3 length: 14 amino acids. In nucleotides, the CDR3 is TGTGCCAGCAGTCAACAGGGAGGCAATCAGCCCCAGCATTTT. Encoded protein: CASSQQGGNQPQHF.

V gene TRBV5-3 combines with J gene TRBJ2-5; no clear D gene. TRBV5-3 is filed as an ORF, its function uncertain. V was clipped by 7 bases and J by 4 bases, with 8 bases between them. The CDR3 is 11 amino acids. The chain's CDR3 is CARRFGETQYF. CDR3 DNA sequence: TGTGCCAGACGGTTTGGAGAGACCCAGTACTTC.

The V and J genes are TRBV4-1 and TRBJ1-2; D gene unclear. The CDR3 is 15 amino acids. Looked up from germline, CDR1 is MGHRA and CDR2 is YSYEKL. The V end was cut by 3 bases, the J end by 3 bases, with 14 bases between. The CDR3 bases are TGCGCCAGCAGCCAGGTAGTTGGTCCCCACTATGGCTACACCTTC. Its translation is CASSQVVGPHYGYTF.

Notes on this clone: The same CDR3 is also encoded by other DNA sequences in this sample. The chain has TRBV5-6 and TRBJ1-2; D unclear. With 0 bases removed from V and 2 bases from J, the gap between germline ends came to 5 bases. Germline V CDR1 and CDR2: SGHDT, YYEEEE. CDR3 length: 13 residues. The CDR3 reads CASSLGQNYGYTF. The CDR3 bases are TGTGCCAGCAGCTTGGGGCAAAACTATGGCTACACCTTC.

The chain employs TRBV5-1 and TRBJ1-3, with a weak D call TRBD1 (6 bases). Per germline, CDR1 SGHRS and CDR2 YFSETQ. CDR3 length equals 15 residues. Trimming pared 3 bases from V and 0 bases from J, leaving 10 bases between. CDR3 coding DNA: TGCGCCAGCAGCTCTACAGGGAGCTCTGGAAACACCATATATTTT. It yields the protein CASSSTGSSGNTIYF.

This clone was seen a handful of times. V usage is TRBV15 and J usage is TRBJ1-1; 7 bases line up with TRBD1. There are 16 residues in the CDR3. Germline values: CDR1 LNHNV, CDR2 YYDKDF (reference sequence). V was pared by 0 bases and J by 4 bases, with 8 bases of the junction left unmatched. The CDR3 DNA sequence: TGTGCCACCAGCAGAGATCAGTTGAGGGGGCTCACTGAAGCTTTCTTT. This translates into CATSRDQLRGLTEAFF.

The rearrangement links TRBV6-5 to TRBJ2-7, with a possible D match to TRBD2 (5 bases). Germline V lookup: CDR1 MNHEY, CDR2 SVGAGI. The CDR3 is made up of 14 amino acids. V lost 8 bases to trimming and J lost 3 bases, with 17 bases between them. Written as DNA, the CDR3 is TGTGCCAGCGATTCGCGGGTGGCAGACTACGAGCAGTACTTC. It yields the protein CASDSRVADYEQYF.

In DNA, the CDR3 is TGTGCCAGCAGCCCCGGGAGCGACAATGAGCAGTTCTTC. Protein product: CASSPGSDNEQFF. The chain uses TRBV2 and TRBJ2-1, with D possibly being TRBD2 (6 bases). Trimming stripped 6 bases from V and 5 bases from J, with 11 bases between. Germline V gene lookup returns CDR1 SNHLY and CDR2 FYNNEI. This CDR3 is built from 13 residues.

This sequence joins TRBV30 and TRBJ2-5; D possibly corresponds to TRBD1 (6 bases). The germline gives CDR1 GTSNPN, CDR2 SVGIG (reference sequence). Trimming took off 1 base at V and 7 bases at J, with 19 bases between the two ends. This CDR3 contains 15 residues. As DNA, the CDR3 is TGTGCCTGGAGTGGACCCCCCCAGGGGATGGGGACCCAGTACTTC. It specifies CAWSGPPQGMGTQYF. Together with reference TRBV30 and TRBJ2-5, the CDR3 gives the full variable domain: SQTIHQWPATLVQPVGSPLSLECTVEGTSNPNLYWYRQAAGRGLQLLFYSVGIGQISSEVPQNLSASRPQDRQFILSSKKLLLSDSGFYLCAWSGPPQGMGTQYFGPGTRLLVL.

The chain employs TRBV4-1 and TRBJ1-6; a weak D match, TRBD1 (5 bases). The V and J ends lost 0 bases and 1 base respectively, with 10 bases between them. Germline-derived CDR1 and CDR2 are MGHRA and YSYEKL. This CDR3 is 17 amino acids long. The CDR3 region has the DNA TGCGCCAGCAGCCAAGACGGCAGGGTGTCCTATAATTCACCCCTCCACTTT. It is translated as CASSQDGRVSYNSPLHF.

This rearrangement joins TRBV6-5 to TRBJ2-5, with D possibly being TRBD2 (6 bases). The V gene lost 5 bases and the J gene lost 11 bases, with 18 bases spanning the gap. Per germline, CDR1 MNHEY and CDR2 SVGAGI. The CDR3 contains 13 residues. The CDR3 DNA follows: TGTGCCAGCAGTCCCGTGGGATGGGGGAGGCAGTACTTC. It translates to CASSPVGWGRQYF.

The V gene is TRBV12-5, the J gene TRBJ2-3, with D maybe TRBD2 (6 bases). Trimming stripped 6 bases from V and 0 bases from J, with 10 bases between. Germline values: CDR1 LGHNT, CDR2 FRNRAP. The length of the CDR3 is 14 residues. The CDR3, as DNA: TGTGCTAGTGGGCCCGGGACTAGCACAGATACGCAGTATTTT. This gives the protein CASGPGTSTDTQYF.

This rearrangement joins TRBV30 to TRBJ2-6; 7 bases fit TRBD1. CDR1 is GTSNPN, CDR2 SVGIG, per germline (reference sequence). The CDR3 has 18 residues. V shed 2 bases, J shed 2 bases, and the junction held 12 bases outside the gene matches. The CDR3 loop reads CAWSPKTGKRAGANVLTF. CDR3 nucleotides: TGTGCCTGGAGTCCCAAGACAGGGAAGAGAGCTGGGGCCAACGTCCTGACTTTC.

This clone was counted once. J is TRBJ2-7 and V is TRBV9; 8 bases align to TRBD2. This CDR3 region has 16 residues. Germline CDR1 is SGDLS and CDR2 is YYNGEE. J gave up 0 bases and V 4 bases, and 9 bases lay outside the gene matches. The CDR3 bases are TGTGCCAGCAGCTCCACGGGGGGGACCCTCTCCTACGAGCAGTACTTC. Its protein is CASSSTGGTLSYEQYF.

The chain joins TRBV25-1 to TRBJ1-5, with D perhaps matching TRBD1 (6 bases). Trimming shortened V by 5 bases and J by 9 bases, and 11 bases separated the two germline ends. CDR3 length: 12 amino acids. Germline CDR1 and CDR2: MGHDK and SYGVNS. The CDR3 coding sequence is TGTGCCAGCAGTAACAGGGTCGGGCCCCAGCATTTT. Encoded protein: CASSNRVGPQHF.

The CDR3 loop reads CATMGQGVTGELFF. DNA for the CDR3: TGTGCCACCATGGGACAGGGGGTCACCGGGGAGCTGTTTTTT. The rearrangement uses TRBV24-1 and TRBJ2-2, with TRBD1 identical over 11 bases. CDR1 is KGHDR and CDR2 is SFDVKD in the germline V gene. V dropped 8 bases and J dropped 4; count of bases not matched to a gene: 2. This CDR3 contains 14 residues.

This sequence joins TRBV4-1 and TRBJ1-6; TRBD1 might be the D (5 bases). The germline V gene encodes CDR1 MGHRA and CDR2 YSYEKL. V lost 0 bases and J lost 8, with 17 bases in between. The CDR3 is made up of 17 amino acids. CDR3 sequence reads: CASSQDVVETVDSPLHF. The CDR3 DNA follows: TGCGCCAGCAGCCAAGATGTTGTAGAGACAGTCGATTCACCCCTCCACTTT.

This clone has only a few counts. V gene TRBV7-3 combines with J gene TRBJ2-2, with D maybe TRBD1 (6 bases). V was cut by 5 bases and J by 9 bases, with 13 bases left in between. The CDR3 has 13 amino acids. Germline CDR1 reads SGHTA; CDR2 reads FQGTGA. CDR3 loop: CASSPGTMRELFF. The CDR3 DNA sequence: TGTGCCAGCAGCCCCGGGACAATGAGGGAGCTGTTTTTT.

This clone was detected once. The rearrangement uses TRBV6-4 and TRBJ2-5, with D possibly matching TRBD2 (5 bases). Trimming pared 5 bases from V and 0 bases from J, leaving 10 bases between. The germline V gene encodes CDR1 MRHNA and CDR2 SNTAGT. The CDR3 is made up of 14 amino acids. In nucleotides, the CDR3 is TGTGCCAGCAGTCGGGAAGGGTACCAAGAGACCCAGTACTTC. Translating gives CASSREGYQETQYF.